This TCR beta chain was documented in a study of blood T cell repertoires in COVID-19. Study overall: Sites in the United States, Italy and Spain provided acute and convalescent COVID-19 samples. T cells, B-cell-depleted T cells, or PBMCs supplied cDNA or gDNA.

This CDR3 contains 14 residues. The V end lost 7 bases, the J end lost 1 base, and 13 bases lay between the germline ends. Germline V gives CDR1 LNHDA, CDR2 SQIVND (reference sequence). Original handling: By means of reference gene primer amplification, nucleated cell counts were estimated. Using immunoSEQ multiplex PCR, the repertoire was profiled, and TCRdb retains in-frame clones only, with some absent. The V and J calls and clone size are taken from that table; D and trimming were inferred from the DNA. The table records some 70,000 clones, 90% of them present only once. The rearrangement uses TRBV19 and TRBJ1-1; D remains unclear. Sequences were obtained from peripheral blood. This TCR was recovered from a woman aged 80 or over with active COVID-19. Here the CDR3 reads CASIRSPSNTEAFF. CDR3 in DNA: TGTGCCAGTATAAGGAGCCCTTCGAACACTGAAGCTTTCTTT.